This TCR beta chain was found in a study of Graves' ophthalmopathy and Graves' hyperthyroidism. Overall study findings and caveats: Blood contained most expanded thyroid clonotypes exceeding 0.001 frequency. A model built from 13 signatures distinguished ophthalmopathy from stable hyperthyroidism with 87.88% sensitivity and about 80% specificity.

RNA transcripts provided the template for amplifying TCR beta CDR3 regions. Second-round multiplex PCR came after a first-round RT-PCR that employed HTBI primers. TCRdb analysed the multiplex PCR reads with MiXCR anew, one entry per CDR3 protein. The top ten clones hold approximately 6.9% of a sample with 680,000 or so distinct CDR3 sequences, roughly 20% of them seen once. Trimming cost V 0 bases and J 6 bases, with 18 bases left between them. This CDR3 is built from 16 residues. Per germline, CDR1 MNHEY and CDR2 SVGAGI. This clonotype came up many times. Antigen: not known. The clonotype originates from a woman between 18 and 29 years old with stable Graves' hyperthyroidism. Some clones in this sample may be carry-over from other donors' samples. Sequencing used peripheral blood. V is TRBV6-5 and J is TRBJ2-7, with D unresolved. For the CDR3, the DNA is TGTGCCAGCAGTTACTCGACGACCGGACCGGCCAGCGAGCAGTACTTC. It yields the protein CASSYSTTGPASEQYF.